The TCR beta chain described here comes from a study of glioma-infiltrating T cells after dendritic cell vaccination. Whole-study context: Autologous tumor lysate was loaded overnight onto monocyte-derived dendritic cells grown less than 8 days with IL-4 and GM-CSF. Three intradermal dendritic cell vaccine injections were given every two weeks.

With respect to this clone: The antigen is not known.

Clones were sequenced by immunoSEQ multiplex PCR, and TCRdb holds only the in-frame ones, with some missing. The data hold about 73,000 clones, with about four fifths observed a single time. General observations from the study: Higher pretreatment TIL content predicted longer progression-free time and survival.

Germline trimming cut 4 bases from V and 11 bases from J; bases unmatched to any gene: 5. The CDR3 covers 12 residues. Germline values: CDR1 SGHTA, CDR2 FQGTGA. J is TRBJ1-1 and V is TRBV7-3, with 9 bases fitting TRBD1. This specimen consisted of blood, obtained before dendritic cell vaccination. This clonotype originated in a human donor with glioblastoma. CDR3 region: CASSSGQGQAFF. CDR3 DNA sequence: TGTGCCAGCAGCTCGGGACAGGGACAGGCTTTCTTT.